These 21 T cell receptor beta chains were sequenced from one sample in a study of regulatory T cells in long-lasting Graves disease. Time point of the sample: newly diagnosed GD, antithyroid drugs for less than 3 months. The TCR library used RNA extracted from PBMCs. The TCR beta library used iRepertoire HTBI primers with Arm-PCR amplification of CDR3. TCRdb called the multiplex PCR reads again in MiXCR, with one record for every CDR3 protein. The sample holds about 560,000 distinct CDR3 sequences; about 16% are singletons and the top ten take 9.5% to 15%. The sample was also reused in another study, on T cells in Graves' hyperthyroidism and ophthalmopathy.

This specimen was peripheral blood mononuclear cells (PBMCs), taken at new diagnosis, from a patient treated with antithyroid drugs. Source of these receptors: a man aged 18-30 years with Graves disease.

The chain has TRBV5-5 and TRBJ1-4; D may be TRBD1 (6 bases). The germline V and J ends were trimmed by 0 bases and 4 bases, with 10 bases remaining between them. From germline, CDR1 is SGHKS and CDR2 YYEKEE (reference sequence). There are 15 residues in the CDR3. The CDR3 DNA follows: TGTGCCAGCAGCTTGGAGGTAGGGGGTAATGAAAAACTGTTTTTT. Its translation: CASSLEVGGNEKLFF.

This clonotype was detected a few times. The chain recombines TRBV7-9 with TRBJ2-1; the match to TRBD1 covers 7 bases. The CDR3 has 15 residues. CDR1 and CDR2 (germline): SEHNR, FQNEAQ (reference sequence). V was clipped by 5 bases and J by 1 base; unmatched bases: 5. CDR3 region: CASSPGTESYNEQFF. The CDR3 DNA sequence: TGTGCCAGCAGCCCTGGGACAGAGTCCTACAATGAGCAGTTCTTC.

Only a few counts were recorded for this clonotype. J is TRBJ2-7 and V is TRBV15; possibly TRBD1 or TRBD2 for D (7 bases each). This CDR3 contains 15 residues. Germline CDR1 reads LNHNV; CDR2 reads YYDKDF (reference sequence). Trimming pared 1 base from V and 6 bases from J, leaving 16 bases between. CDR3 sequence (DNA): TGTGCCACCAGCAGAGTTCAGGGGGGGAAACTCGAGCAGTACTTC. Translation gives CATSRVQGGKLEQYF.

This clonotype has only a few counts. The rearrangement uses TRBV6-1 and TRBJ2-5, with D perhaps TRBD1 (6 bases). The germline gives CDR1 MNHNS, CDR2 SASEGT. Trimming pared 10 bases from V and 5 bases from J, leaving 20 bases between. This CDR3 is built from 14 residues. In nucleotides, the CDR3 is TGTGCCACTGAACTTGGACAGACCGGGGAGACCCAGTACTTC. It yields the protein CATELGQTGETQYF.

V is TRBV24-1 and J is TRBJ2-3; D is possibly TRBD1 or TRBD2 (5 bases each). The germline CDR1 and CDR2 sequences are KGHDR and SFDVKD. Between the trimmed V and J ends, which lost 9 bases and 1 base, there was a span of 13 bases. The CDR3 length is 14 residues. CDR3 amino acids: CATSGKRGTDTQYF. The DNA of the CDR3 is TGTGCCACCTCAGGGAAGAGGGGCACAGATACGCAGTATTTT.

CDR3 loop: CASSLGVAANEKLFF. CDR3 DNA sequence: TGTGCCAGCAGTTTAGGCGTAGCTGCTAATGAAAAACTGTTTTTT. This chain joins TRBV28 and TRBJ1-4; no clear D. Trimming removed 2 bases from V and 3 bases from J, with 10 bases in between. This CDR3 has 15 residues. Germline CDR1 and CDR2: MDHEN and SYDVKM.

The rearrangement joins TRBV30 to TRBJ2-2; the D gene is possibly TRBD2 (5 bases). Per germline, CDR1 GTSNPN and CDR2 SVGIG (reference sequence). This CDR3 is built from 14 residues. Trimming left V 0 bases short and J 2 bases short, with 7 bases between. CDR3 nucleotide sequence: TGTGCCTGGAGTGTACTAGTAAACACCGGGGAGCTGTTTTTT. It codes for CAWSVLVNTGELFF.

This clonotype occurred once. The rearrangement links TRBV4-1 to TRBJ1-1; no clear D gene. Germline-derived CDR1 and CDR2 are MGHRA and YSYEKL. The CDR3 runs 16 residues. Between the trimmed V and J ends, which lost 0 bases and 0 bases, there was a span of 11 bases. In nucleotides, the CDR3 is TGCGCCAGCAGCCAAGAGATGTCCCCCCTGAACACTGAAGCTTTCTTT. Translation gives CASSQEMSPLNTEAFF.

V usage is TRBV15 and J usage is TRBJ2-7, with TRBD2 matching 11 bases. Trimming at V came to 2 bases and at J to 1 base, leaving 13 bases not matched to a gene. The CDR3 length is 19 residues. Germline CDR1 is LNHNV and CDR2 is YYDKDF (reference sequence). The CDR3 DNA sequence: TGTGCCACCAGCAGAAGACCCGGGACTAGCGGAGGGGGTTCCTACGAGCAGTACTTC. Translated: CATSRRPGTSGGGSYEQYF.

The chain combines TRBV19 with TRBJ1-1, with 11 bases that match TRBD1. CDR1 and CDR2 (germline): LNHDA, SQIVND (reference sequence). This CDR3 region has 14 residues. V was pared by 4 bases and J by 6 bases, with 4 bases of the junction left unmatched. This CDR3 is CASSKGQGAAEAFF. The DNA for the CDR3 is TGTGCCAGTAGTAAAGGACAGGGGGCCGCTGAAGCTTTCTTT.

This clonotype appeared a few times. The J gene is TRBJ2-3, the V gene TRBV7-2, with 15 bases fitting TRBD2. V dropped 1 base and J dropped 5; count of bases not matched to a gene: 1. Germline CDR1 and CDR2: SGHTA and FQGNSA. The CDR3 contains 16 residues. The CDR3 loop reads CASSLVGLAGGDTQYF. CDR3 DNA: TGTGCCAGCAGCTTAGTGGGACTAGCGGGAGGAGATACGCAGTATTTT.

This clonotype was seen only a few times. The chain carries TRBV20-1 and TRBJ2-3, with 7 bases lining up with TRBD2. The CDR3 has 16 residues. J lost 1 base, V lost 0 bases, and 7 bases had no gene match. Germline lookup yields CDR1 DFQATT and CDR2 SNEGSKA (reference sequence). CDR3 DNA: TGCAGTGCTAGAGATCCCGGGGGGTCTGGCACAGATACGCAGTATTTT. Its translation: CSARDPGGSGTDTQYF.

The gene calls are TRBV27 and TRBJ2-7; 8 positions match TRBD1. The CDR3 contains 13 residues. With 8 bases clipped from V and 4 bases from J, the junction kept 7 bases outside the gene matches. Germline CDR1 is MNHEY and CDR2 is SMNVEV (reference sequence). The CDR3, as DNA: TGTGCCAGCGGTTCGACAGGGGCGTACGAGCAGTACTTC. Translating it yields CASGSTGAYEQYF.

This clonotype was counted at least ten times. V gene TRBV29-1 combines with J gene TRBJ2-3; tentative D call: TRBD2 (8 bases). The V and J ends lost 4 bases and 2 bases respectively, with 16 bases between them. CDR3 length: 15 amino acids. Germline CDR1 reads SQVTM; CDR2 reads ANQGSEA. CDR3 sequence (DNA): TGCAGCGTTGCGGGAGGGGGCCTTATCACAGATACGCAGTATTTT. This encodes CSVAGGGLITDTQYF.

The J gene is TRBJ2-1, the V gene TRBV24-1; 9 positions agree with TRBD1. This CDR3 is built from 12 residues. Trimming at V came to 9 bases and at J to 7 bases, leaving 3 bases not matched to a gene. The V gene's germline CDR1 is KGHDR and CDR2 SFDVKD. The CDR3: CATGTGINEQFF. CDR3 nucleotides: TGTGCCACCGGGACAGGGATAAATGAGCAGTTCTTC.

The CDR3 bases are TGTGCCAGCAGCTTTCAAGGAGGTCGTTTCGGTGAGCAGTTCTTC. Translating it yields CASSFQGGRFGEQFF. V is TRBV11-2 and J is TRBJ2-1; a possible D gene is TRBD2 (5 bases). Trimming pared 3 bases from V and 9 bases from J, leaving 18 bases between. The CDR3 has 15 residues. CDR1 and CDR2 (germline): SGHAT, FQNNGV.

This clonotype appeared many times. This chain connects TRBV12-3 or TRBV12-4 to TRBJ1-1, with D maybe TRBD1 (6 bases). Deletions cut 3 bases from V and 5 bases from J, with 13 bases between. The CDR3 consists of 14 residues. CDR3 sequence reads: CASSFRGGRTEAFF. CDR3 nucleotides: TGTGCCAGCAGTTTTAGGGGGGGGAGAACTGAAGCTTTCTTT.

In its sample, this clonotype was seen many times. The chain recombines TRBV11-3 with TRBJ2-5; TRBD1 matches at 8 bases. Germline values: CDR1 SGHNT, CDR2 YENEEA. The CDR3 is made up of 17 amino acids. The junction had 12 bases not matched to a gene; V was cut back by 1 base and J by 5 bases. The CDR3 DNA sequence: TGTGCCAGCAGCTTAGGGCAGGGGGCGCCGGAATTGGAGACCCAGTACTTC. It encodes CASSLGQGAPELETQYF.

This clonotype was seen a handful of times. V usage is TRBV4-1 and J usage is TRBJ1-1, with unresolved D. V lost 1 base, J lost 4 bases, and 10 bases lay in between. This CDR3 comprises 14 residues. CDR1 is MGHRA, CDR2 YSYEKL, per germline. The CDR3 here is CASSQVASLTEAFF. The CDR3 DNA sequence: TGCGCCAGCAGCCAAGTCGCCAGCCTCACTGAAGCTTTCTTT.

The chain couples TRBV6-1 to TRBJ1-5; weak D call: TRBD1 (6 bases). The germline V and J ends were trimmed by 11 bases and 3 bases, with 17 bases remaining between them. The CDR3 has 14 amino acids. Germline assignment: CDR1 MNHNS and CDR2 SASEGT. This CDR3 reads CAGRQGLYNQPQHF. The CDR3 bases are TGTGCCGGTCGGCAGGGGCTTTACAATCAGCCCCAGCATTTT.

Many counts were recorded for this clonotype. This chain links TRBV3-1 with TRBJ2-7; TRBD1 or TRBD2 may be the D gene (5 bases each). CDR1 and CDR2 (germline): LGHDT, YNNKEL (reference sequence). The CDR3 loop spans 13 amino acids. V was trimmed by 4 bases and J by 2 bases, leaving 9 bases between them. The CDR3 here is CASSPVGPYEQYF. The CDR3 DNA follows: TGTGCCAGCAGCCCGGTGGGACCCTACGAGCAGTACTTC.